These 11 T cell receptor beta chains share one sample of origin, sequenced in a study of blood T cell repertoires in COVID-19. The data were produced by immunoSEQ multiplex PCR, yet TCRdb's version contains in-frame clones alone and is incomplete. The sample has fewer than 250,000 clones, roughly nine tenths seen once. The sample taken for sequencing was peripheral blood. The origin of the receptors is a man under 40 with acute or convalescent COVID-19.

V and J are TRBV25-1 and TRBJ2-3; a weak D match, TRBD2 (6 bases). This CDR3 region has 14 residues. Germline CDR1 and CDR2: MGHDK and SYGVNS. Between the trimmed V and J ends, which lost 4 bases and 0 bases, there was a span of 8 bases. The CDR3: CASSVAASTDTQYF. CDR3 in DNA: TGTGCCAGCAGTGTAGCGGCTAGCACAGATACGCAGTATTTT.

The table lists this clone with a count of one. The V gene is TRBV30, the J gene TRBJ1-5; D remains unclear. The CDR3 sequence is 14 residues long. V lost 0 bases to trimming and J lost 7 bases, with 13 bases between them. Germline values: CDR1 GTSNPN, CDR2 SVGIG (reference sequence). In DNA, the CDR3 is TGTGCCTGGAGTGTACCGGGTGGAGGACAGCCCCAGCATTTT. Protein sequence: CAWSVPGGGQPQHF.

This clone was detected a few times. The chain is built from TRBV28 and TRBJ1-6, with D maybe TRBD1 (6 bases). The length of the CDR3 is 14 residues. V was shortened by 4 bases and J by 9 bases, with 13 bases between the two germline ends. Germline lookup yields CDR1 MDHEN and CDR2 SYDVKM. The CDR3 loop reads CASSYTGLGSPLHF. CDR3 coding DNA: TGTGCCAGCAGTTACACAGGGCTCGGTTCACCCCTCCACTTT.

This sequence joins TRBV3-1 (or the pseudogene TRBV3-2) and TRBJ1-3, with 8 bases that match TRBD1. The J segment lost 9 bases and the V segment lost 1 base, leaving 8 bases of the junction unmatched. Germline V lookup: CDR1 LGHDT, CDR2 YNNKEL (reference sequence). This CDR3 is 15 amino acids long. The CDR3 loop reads CASSQVGQGRSTIYF. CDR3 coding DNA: TGTGCCAGCAGCCAAGTAGGACAGGGAAGGTCCACCATATATTTT.

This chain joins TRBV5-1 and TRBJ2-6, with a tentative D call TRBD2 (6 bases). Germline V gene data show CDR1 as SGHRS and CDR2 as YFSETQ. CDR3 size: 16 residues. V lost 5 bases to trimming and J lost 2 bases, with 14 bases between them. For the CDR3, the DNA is TGCGCCAGCAGTCGAGGGGAGGTGGCTGGGGCCAACGTCCTGACTTTC. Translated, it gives CASSRGEVAGANVLTF.

The CDR3 nucleotides read TGTGCCAGCAGTTTATACCAGACAGATACGCAGTATTTT. Its translation: CASSLYQTDTQYF. The V gene is TRBV27, the J gene TRBJ2-3; D unresolved. Germline V lookup: CDR1 MNHEY, CDR2 SMNVEV (reference sequence). CDR3 length: 13 amino acids. The V and J ends lost 1 base and 3 bases respectively, with 5 bases between them.

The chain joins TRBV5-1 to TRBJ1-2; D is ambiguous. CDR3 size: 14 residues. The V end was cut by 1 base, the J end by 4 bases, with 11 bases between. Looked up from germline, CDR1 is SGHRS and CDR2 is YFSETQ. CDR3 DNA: TGCGCCAGCAGCTTGAACGGGGAAAGCTATGGCTACACCTTC. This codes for CASSLNGESYGYTF.

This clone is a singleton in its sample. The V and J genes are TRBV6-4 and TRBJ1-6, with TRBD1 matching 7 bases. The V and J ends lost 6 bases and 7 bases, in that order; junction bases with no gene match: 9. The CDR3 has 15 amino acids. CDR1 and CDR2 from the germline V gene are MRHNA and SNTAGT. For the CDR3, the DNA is TGTGCCAGCAGGACAGGGACAGAATTAAATTCACCCCTCCACTTT. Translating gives CASRTGTELNSPLHF.

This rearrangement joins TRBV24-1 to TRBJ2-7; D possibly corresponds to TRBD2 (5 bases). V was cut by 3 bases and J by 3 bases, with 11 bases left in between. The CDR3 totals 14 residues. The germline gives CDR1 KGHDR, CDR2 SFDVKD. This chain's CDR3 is CATSDATGNYEQYF. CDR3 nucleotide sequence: TGTGCCACCAGTGATGCTACCGGGAACTACGAGCAGTACTTC.

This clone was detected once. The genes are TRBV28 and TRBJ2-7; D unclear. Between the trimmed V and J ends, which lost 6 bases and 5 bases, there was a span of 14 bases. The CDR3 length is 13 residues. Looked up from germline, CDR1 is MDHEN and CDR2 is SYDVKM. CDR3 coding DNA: TGTGCCAGCAGGACACCTCTCCAGGACGAGCAGTACTTC. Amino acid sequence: CASRTPLQDEQYF.

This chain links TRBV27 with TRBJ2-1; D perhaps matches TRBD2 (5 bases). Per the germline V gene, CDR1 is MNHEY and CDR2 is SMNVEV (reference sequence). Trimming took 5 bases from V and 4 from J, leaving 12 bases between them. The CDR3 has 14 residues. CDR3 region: CASSKASWYNEQFF. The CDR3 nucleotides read TGTGCCAGCAGTAAGGCTAGCTGGTACAATGAGCAGTTCTTC.